The clone carrying this T cell receptor (beta chain) occurred a few times. V was clipped by 0 bases and J by 10 bases; unmatched bases: 7. Germline values: CDR1 KGHSH, CDR2 LQKENI. The CDR3 runs 15 residues. The sample originates from a study of blood T cell repertoires in COVID-19. As originally analysed: It was from reference gene primer amplification that nucleated cell counts were estimated. Produced via immunoSEQ multiplex PCR; TCRdb's table is partial and in-frame only. The V and J calls and the clone size are those of that table, but D and trimming were determined from the DNA. The sample records around 230,000 clones, roughly 90% being singletons.

The rearrangement links TRBV18 to TRBJ2-1, with 9 bases matching TRBD1. The receptor was isolated from a woman aged 40 to 50 with acute COVID-19. Sequenced input: PBMCs or T cells enriched from blood (not recorded which). The CDR3 region is CASSPPGQGGQEQFF. As DNA, the CDR3 is TGTGCCAGCTCACCACCGGGACAGGGTGGACAGGAGCAGTTCTTC.